These 8 T cell receptor beta chains came from one sample sequenced in a study of cytomegalovirus exposure and HLA in healthy donors. Vbeta (60) and Jbeta (13) primers were used in the PCR. The method was immunoSEQ multiplex PCR; TCRdb's version includes in-frame clones alone and lacks a portion of them. This sample has roughly 180,000 clones, with roughly four fifths found just once. The sequenced sample consisted of PBMCs. The receptors come from a girl aged 10 to 17 in good health and CMV-seropositive.

J is TRBJ2-7 and V is TRBV7-6; 7 bases map to TRBD1. Germline CDR1 is SGHVS and CDR2 is FNYEAQ. The CDR3 spans 13 residues. Trimming cost V 10 bases and J 0 bases; bases outside gene matches: 6. CDR3: CATRGGGSYEQYF. CDR3 nucleotides: TGTGCCACAAGAGGGGGCGGCTCCTACGAGCAGTACTTC.

This chain joins TRBV5-1 and TRBJ2-7; D remains ambiguous. The CDR3 has 11 residues. Deletions cut 2 bases from V and 7 bases from J, with 7 bases between. Germline V gives CDR1 SGHRS, CDR2 YFSETQ. The CDR3 here is CASSLSSEQYF. The CDR3 nucleotides are TGCGCCAGCAGCTTATCGAGTGAGCAGTACTTC.

The V and J genes are TRBV19 and TRBJ2-1; 12 nucleotides line up with TRBD2. The CDR3 consists of 16 residues. Germline CDR1 reads LNHDA; CDR2 reads SQIVND (reference sequence). V was clipped by 5 bases and J by 10 bases; unmatched bases: 12. CDR3 DNA: TGTGCCAGTAGTGACCCGCTAGCGGGGGGGCCAGGGGAGCAGTTCTTC. Amino acids: CASSDPLAGGPGEQFF. Full variable domain (outside the CDR3, taken from reference TRBV19 and TRBJ2-1): DGGITQSPKYLFRKEGQNVTLSCEQNLNHDAMYWYRQDPGQGLRLIYYSQIVNDFQKGDIAEGYSVSREKKESFPLTVTSAQKNPTAFYLCASSDPLAGGPGEQFFGPGTRLTVL.

CDR3 residues: CASSLYIGGETQYF. In DNA form, the CDR3 reads TGTGCCAGCAGTTTATACATCGGGGGGGAGACCCAGTACTTC. The V gene is TRBV27, the J gene TRBJ2-5; the match to TRBD2 covers 7 bases. V trimming: 1 base; J trimming: 5 bases; junction bases outside the gene matches: 4. Germline CDR1 reads MNHEY; CDR2 reads SMNVEV (reference sequence). The CDR3 loop spans 14 amino acids.

The chain is built from TRBV5-6 and TRBJ1-4, with a possible D match to TRBD1 (5 bases). Germline V gene data show CDR1 as SGHDT and CDR2 as YYEEEE. V was pared by 2 bases and J by 2 bases, with 7 bases between. There are 14 residues in the CDR3. This CDR3 is CASSLAGTNEKLFF. The DNA for the CDR3 is TGTGCCAGCAGCTTAGCAGGGACTAATGAAAAACTGTTTTTT.

The chain combines TRBV6-6 with TRBJ1-1; TRBD1 might be the D (5 bases). The CDR3 runs 14 residues. With 5 bases removed from V and 4 bases from J, the gap between germline ends came to 14 bases. CDR1 and CDR2 from the germline V gene are MNHNY and SVGAGI (reference sequence). In DNA form, the CDR3 reads TGTGCCAGCAGTCCGCCGACAGAAGCCACTGAAGCTTTCTTT. Translated, it gives CASSPPTEATEAFF.

The rearrangement links TRBV19 to TRBJ2-7; weak D call: TRBD1 (5 bases). CDR1 and CDR2 from the germline V gene are LNHDA and SQIVND (reference sequence). Deletions cut 1 base from V and 4 bases from J, with 11 bases between. The CDR3 loop spans 14 amino acids. In DNA form, the CDR3 reads TGTGCCAGTAGTATAGGCCCCCCAGGGTACGAGCAGTACTTC. It yields the protein CASSIGPPGYEQYF.

The chain carries TRBV7-9 and TRBJ1-2; 11 bases fit TRBD1. The trim removed 5 bases at V and 7 bases at J, leaving 9 bases unmatched. The CDR3 contains 15 residues. Germline assignment: CDR1 SEHNR and CDR2 FQNEAQ (reference sequence). CDR3 sequence reads: CASSPRGTGGSGYTF. The CDR3, as DNA: TGTGCCAGCAGCCCCCGTGGGACAGGGGGGTCTGGCTACACCTTC. Looking up the rest from reference TRBV7-9 and TRBJ1-2 gives the full variable domain: DTGVSQNPRHKITKRGQNVTFRCDPISEHNRLYWYRQTLGQGPEFLTYFQNEAQLEKSRLLSDRFSAERPKGSFSTLEIQRTEQGDSAMYLCASSPRGTGGSGYTFGSGTRLTVV.